One TCR beta chain is described in this entry. The data were obtained in a study of blood T cell repertoires in COVID-19. Sequencing used immunoSEQ multiplex PCR; TCRdb keeps in-frame clones, though not all of them. The repertoire holds fewer than 150,000 clones, with almost 90% as singletons. The J segment lost 1 base and the V segment lost 4 bases, leaving 6 bases of the junction unmatched. Germline V lookup: CDR1 LGHNA, CDR2 YSLEER. The CDR3 loop spans 15 amino acids. Sequencing input: peripheral blood. The clonotype originates from a woman between 50 and 59 years old with active or convalescent COVID-19. The J gene is TRBJ2-7, the V gene TRBV4-3; TRBD2 matches at 8 bases. The CDR3 sequence is CASSLQAGASYEQYF. The CDR3 nucleotides are TGCGCCAGCAGCCTCCAAGCGGGAGCATCCTACGAGCAGTACTTC.